Listed below are T cell receptor beta chains from one sample, sequenced in a study of T cells after posttransplantation cyclophosphamide. TCRdb's copy holds only in-frame clones and misses some; the assay was immunoSEQ multiplex PCR. This sample has about 6,400 clones; 60% to 80% occur once, and the top ten carry about a fifth. The input for sequencing was PBMCs, taken about 1,500 days after allogeneic stem cell transplant with posttransplant cyclophosphamide. The receptor source for this set is a young adult male patient who received an allogeneic stem cell transplant from a related donor, was CMV-positive, and had acute GVHD only. Among the T cells, some may be from the graft donor. Each CDR3 is given with its conserved first and last residue. The D gene is left open where the match is weak. Rows give clone size only sometimes, using once, few, many, or a class for an expanded clone.

size | J | V | D | DNA | CDR3
. | TRBJ2-7 | TRBV6-5 | . | TGTGCCAGCAGTTATCAGGGGAACAGCTACGAGCAGTACTTC | CASSYQGNSYEQYF
. | TRBJ2-3 | TRBV11-3 | . | TGTGCCAGCAGCTTAGCCCCAAAAGATACGCAGTATTTT | CASSLAPKDTQYF
. | TRBJ2-1 | TRBV4-3 | . | TGCGCCAGCAGCCAAGATCAAGTAACAGGGAAGTGGTTCTTC | CASSQDQVTGKWFF
. | TRBJ2-7 | TRBV7-2 | . | TGTGCCAGCAGCTTATCCGCGTACGAGCAGTACTTC | CASSLSAYEQYF
. | TRBJ2-3 | TRBV11-2 | . | TGTGCCAGCAGCTTTAATCAACCGCCAGCAGATACGCAGTATTTT | CASSFNQPPADTQYF
. | TRBJ2-2 | TRBV19 | TRBD2 | TGTGCCAGTAGTATAGTCAGCGGGGTAAACACCGGGGAGCTGTTTTTT | CASSIVSGVNTGELFF
. | TRBJ2-5 | TRBV7-4 | . | TGTGCCAGCAGCTTATCTGAGCTCTACCAAGAGACCCAGTACTTC | CASSLSELYQETQYF
. | TRBJ1-1 | TRBV6-4 | TRBD1 | TGTGCCAGCAGATCGATCAGGGGGCCGCACACTGAAGCTTTCTTT | CASRSIRGPHTEAFF
. | TRBJ1-1 | TRBV19 | TRBD1 | TGTGCCAGTTATGCGGCTGACAGGGGTATGAACACTGAAGCTTTCTTT | CASYAADRGMNTEAFF
. | TRBJ2-7 | TRBV19 | . | TGTGCCAGTAGTATTTCTGGGGCTTCCTACGAGCAGTACTTC | CASSISGASYEQYF
few | TRBJ1-2 | TRBV4-1 | . | TGCGCCAGCAGCCAACTGTCAGGGACTGGCTATGGCTACACCTTC | CASSQLSGTGYGYTF
. | TRBJ2-7 | TRBV29-1 | TRBD1 | TGCAGCGAAATACAGGGGACCTCCTACGAGCAGTACTTC | CSEIQGTSYEQYF
. | TRBJ1-2 | TRBV6-1 | . | TGTGCCAGCAGTGAAGTTGGCCGTGGAGTCACCTTC | CASSEVGRGVTF
few | TRBJ1-5 | TRBV15 | . | TGTGCCACCAGCAGACCAGGACAGTTCTATAGCAATCAGCCCCAGCATTTT | CATSRPGQFYSNQPQHF
. | TRBJ1-1 | TRBV10-2 | . | TGCGCCAGCAGTGAGTCGATAAGAGGGGGGGTCACTGAAGCTTTCTTT | CASSESIRGGVTEAFF
. | TRBJ2-3 | TRBV9 | . | TGTGCCAGCAGCGTAGGGCTGGGGACACAACGCACAGATACGCAGTATTTT | CASSVGLGTQRTDTQYF
. | TRBJ1-5 | TRBV19 | . | TGTGCCAGTAGGTTAAGGATAGAGGGTAGCAATCAGCCCCAGCATTTT | CASRLRIEGSNQPQHF
. | TRBJ1-2 | TRBV11-2 | TRBD1 | TGTGCCAGCAGCTTCGGGACAGGGTCATCCTCTTATGGCTACACCTTC | CASSFGTGSSSYGYTF
. | TRBJ1-1 | TRBV5-1 | TRBD1 | TGCGCCAGCAGCCGACACATCTCGGACAGGCTAAACACTGAAGCTTTCTTT | CASSRHISDRLNTEAFF
. | TRBJ1-1 | TRBV29-1 | . | TGCAGCGCCGCCCAGGCCCTTGGCGCTGAAGCTTTCTTT | CSAAQALGAEAFF
. | TRBJ2-5 | TRBV7-6 | TRBD2 | TGTGCCAGCAGCTTGGGACTAGCGGGGTACCAAGAGACCCAGTACTTC | CASSLGLAGYQETQYF
. | TRBJ1-6 | TRBV28 | . | TGTGCCAGCTCCAGGTCGACCTATAATTCACCCCTCCACTTT | CASSRSTYNSPLHF
. | TRBJ2-7 | TRBV6-6 | . | TGTGCCAGCAGTTTTACAGCCCCTTACGAGCAGTACTTC | CASSFTAPYEQYF
. | TRBJ2-5 | TRBV6-6 | . | TGTGCCAGCAGTTACTTCGGACTGCTAGAGACCCAGTACTTC | CASSYFGLLETQYF
. | TRBJ2-7 | TRBV5-6 | TRBD1 | TGTGCCAGCAGCTTGGGGGACAGATACTACGAGCAGTACTTC | CASSLGDRYYEQYF
. | TRBJ1-2 | TRBV28 | TRBD1 | TGTGCCTCGCGCGGGGCAGGGGGACACTATGGCTACACCTTC | CASRGAGGHYGYTF
. | TRBJ2-1 | TRBV4-3 | . | TGCGCCAGCAGCCAACAGGGGTCTGCTGAGCAGTTCTTC | CASSQQGSAEQFF
medium-sized | TRBJ1-1 | TRBV4-3 | . | TGCGCCAGCAGCCAAGATTGGTCGGCGGATGAAGCTTTCTTT | CASSQDWSADEAFF
few | TRBJ1-3 | TRBV5-1 | TRBD1 | TGCGCCAGCAGCTTGGACGTGACAGGGTCCGGAAACACCATATATTTT | CASSLDVTGSGNTIYF
. | TRBJ1-3 | TRBV5-6 | . | TGTGCCAGCAGCCTAGGACAGGGAAACACCATATATTTT | CASSLGQGNTIYF